These T cell receptor beta chains were read from a single sample in a study of post-analysis software for immune sequencing data. TCRdb reanalysed the PCR reads using MiXCR and keeps one entry per CDR3 protein. Among just over 250,000 distinct CDR3 sequences, 35% to 40% were seen once, and the ten largest hold around 5%. The sample consisted of blood. The receptors shown here come from a girl aged 5-17 years with multiple sclerosis. Each CDR3 is given with its conserved first and last residue. Fields, in order: V gene, D gene, clone size, J gene, CDR3 DNA, CDR3 protein. A D gene is named only where the DNA matches it firmly. Not all rows give a size; the values are once, few, many and, for expanded clones, a class.

TRBV6-1	TRBD1	-	TRBJ1-2	TGTGCCAGCAGTGAAGCACGGATTTCGGGACAGGCCGACTATGGCTACACCTTC	CASSEARISGQADYGYTF
TRBV20-1	-	-	TRBJ1-1	TGCAGTGCCCTTCGTGACTCTCAGGCTGAAGCTTTCTTT	CSALRDSQAEAFF
TRBV5-1	-	once	TRBJ2-7	TGCGCCAGCAGCCGAAGGGCCTTGCGCTCCTACGAGCAGTACTTC	CASSRRALRSYEQYF
TRBV7-2	-	-	TRBJ2-2	TGTGCCAGCAGCTTGGGTCGGGAGTATCCCGGGGAGCTGTTTTTT	CASSLGREYPGELFF
TRBV10-2	-	many	TRBJ1-2	TGCGCCAGCAGTGAGGAGGGAGGGCCTGCTTTGCGTGGCTACACCTTC	CASSEEGGPALRGYTF
TRBV5-1	TRBD1	-	TRBJ2-7	TGCGCCAGCAGCTCCCCTCCGGGACAGGGCTCCTACGAGCAGTACTTC	CASSSPPGQGSYEQYF
TRBV20-1	-	many	TRBJ1-2	TGCAGTGCTAGAGATGGGACAACCTATGGCTACACCTTC	CSARDGTTYGYTF
TRBV6-5	-	many	TRBJ2-3	TGTGCCAGCAGTCCATCCCTGCCAGATACGCAGTATTTT	CASSPSLPDTQYF
TRBV21-1	-	many	TRBJ2-5	TGTGCCAGCAGCAAAGGGACCCCCCTAGCGACAGAGACCCAGTACTTC	CASSKGTPLATETQYF
TRBV20-1	-	many	TRBJ1-6	TGCAGTGCTAGAGGACAGAATTCACCCCTCCACTTT	CSARGQNSPLHF
TRBV7-2	TRBD1	few	TRBJ1-5	TGTGCCAGCAGCTCAACAGGGGAGGGTCAGCCCCAGCATTTT	CASSSTGEGQPQHF
TRBV29-1	TRBD1	many	TRBJ1-1	TGCAGCGTTGTGGCAGGGGGTAAAGCTTTCTTT	CSVVAGGKAFF
TRBV7-8	-	many	TRBJ2-6	TGTGCCAGCAGCTTAGAAGTGAGATTCTACTCTGGGGCCAACGTCCTGACTTTC	CASSLEVRFYSGANVLTF
TRBV28	-	once	TRBJ1-2	TGTGCCAGCAGTTTGGTGGCAGGCACCGGGATGGGCTATGGCTACACCTTC	CASSLVAGTGMGYGYTF
TRBV6-1	-	few	TRBJ1-2	TGTGCCAGCAGTGAAGGGGGACATCCTGCTGGTGTGTACACCTTC	CASSEGGHPAGVYTF
TRBV4-1	-	many	TRBJ1-2	TGCGCCAGCAGCCAAGGAGGACCAGGGCTTTATGGCTACACCTTC	CASSQGGPGLYGYTF
TRBV30	TRBD2	-	TRBJ2-1	TGTGCCTGGAGTCGGACTAGCGGGTACAATGAGCAGTTCTTC	CAWSRTSGYNEQFF
TRBV12-3/TRBV12-4	-	many	TRBJ1-2	TGTGCCAGCAGGCACAGGGTTCTCTATGGCTACACCTTC	CASRHRVLYGYTF
TRBV2	-	few	TRBJ2-6	TGTGCCAGCACTCCATCACAGGCCAGAGGAAGCAGAGACAACGTCCTGACTTTC	CASTPSQARGSRDNVLTF
TRBV29-1	TRBD1	-	TRBJ1-2	TGCAGCGTTGATCAGGGGGCGGGCGGCTACACCTTC	CSVDQGAGGYTF
TRBV25-1	-	-	TRBJ2-7	TGTGCCAGCTGGGGACCTAACTACGAGCAGTACTTC	CASWGPNYEQYF
TRBV20-1	TRBD1	-	TRBJ1-5	TGCAGTGCTAGCGGGACAGGGGGCGCCGGGTTGGCCTCGAGCAATCAGCCCCAGCATTTT	CSASGTGGAGLASSNQPQHF
TRBV2	-	many	TRBJ2-1	TGTGCCAGCAGCGCCTCAGTGGCCAGGGAGCAGTTCTTC	CASSASVAREQFF
TRBV3-1	-	few	TRBJ1-2	TGTGCCAGCAGCGACATGGGAGCTAACTATGGCTACACCTTC	CASSDMGANYGYTF
TRBV4-2	-	many	TRBJ2-1	TGTGCCAGCAGCCTCGGGAGCGATGAGCAGTTCTTC	CASSLGSDEQFF
TRBV27	-	few	TRBJ2-2	TGTGCCAGCACATTTGCGGCCACCGGGGAGCTGTTTTTT	CASTFAATGELFF
TRBV7-2	-	-	TRBJ2-7	TGTGCCAGCAGCCCAACCAAGGGGCGCGGCGAGCAGTACTTC	CASSPTKGRGEQYF
TRBV4-2	TRBD1	-	TRBJ1-4	TGTGCCAGCAGCCAAGATGGGCAGGGGGACGAAAAACTGTTTTTT	CASSQDGQGDEKLFF
TRBV14	-	-	TRBJ1-6	TGTGCCAGCAGCCAAGAGCGGCTCTATTTTTCACCCCTCCACTTT	CASSQERLYFSPLHF
TRBV28	-	few	TRBJ2-7	TGTGCCAGCAGTCCCCTTGGAGGTAACTACGAGCAGTACTTC	CASSPLGGNYEQYF
TRBV2	TRBD2	-	TRBJ2-5	TGTGCCAGCAGTAAGACTAGCGGGGGGCCAGGGACCCAGTACTTC	CASSKTSGGPGTQYF
TRBV5-1	-	few	TRBJ2-1	TGCGCCAGCAGCGCCTCCGGGGGCTACAATGAGCAGTTCTTC	CASSASGGYNEQFF
TRBV20-1	-	-	TRBJ1-5	TGCAGTGCTAGAGATGAGGGGAGCAATCAGCCCCAGCATTTT	CSARDEGSNQPQHF
TRBV7-2	-	few	TRBJ2-3	TGTGCCAGTTCTACAGGGGGGGTGGATACGCAGTATTTT	CASSTGGVDTQYF
TRBV4-2	TRBD2	-	TRBJ2-3	TGTGCCAGCAGCCAAGATTCGAGCGGGAGACCAGATACGCAGTATTTT	CASSQDSSGRPDTQYF
TRBV29-1	-	many	TRBJ2-5	TGCAGCGCCGAGGGGGTCGGGGAGACCCAGTACTTC	CSAEGVGETQYF
TRBV7-2	-	few	TRBJ2-5	TGTGCCAGCAGCTTAATTGCGGGTCGCGAGACCCAGTACTTC	CASSLIAGRETQYF
TRBV20-1	-	-	TRBJ2-4	TGCAGTGCTTCCATCTTCGTAGCGAACATTCAGTACTTC	CSASIFVANIQYF
TRBV20-1	-	many	TRBJ2-7	TGCAGTGCTAGATCCCCCGGAGACCTCTCCTACGAGCAGTACTTC	CSARSPGDLSYEQYF
TRBV12-3/TRBV12-4	TRBD2	many	TRBJ2-1	TGTGCCAGCAGTGGCTGGACTAGCGGGAGGGCCGGGAGAAATGAGCAGTTCTTC	CASSGWTSGRAGRNEQFF
TRBV12-3/TRBV12-4	-	-	TRBJ2-7	TGTGCCAGCAGTTCCCTCCAAACTCACGAGCAGTACTTC	CASSSLQTHEQYF
TRBV6-6	-	-	TRBJ2-1	TGTGCCAGCAGTTACCCGGAGAATGAGCAGTTCTTC	CASSYPENEQFF
TRBV12-3/TRBV12-4	-	many	TRBJ2-5	TGTGCCAGCAGTTTACGCAGGGATGAGACCCAGTACTTC	CASSLRRDETQYF
TRBV20-1	-	few	TRBJ2-7	TGCAGTGCTAGAGACGCCTACGAGCAGTACTTC	CSARDAYEQYF
TRBV25-1	TRBD1	many	TRBJ1-2	TGTGCCACTTTTGACGACAGGGGAGACTATGGCTACACCTTC	CATFDDRGDYGYTF
TRBV3-1	-	-	TRBJ1-6	TGTGCCAGCAGCCAGAAGACAGGCCGGGGCCACTTT	CASSQKTGRGHF
TRBV15	-	-	TRBJ1-1	TGTGCCACCCGGAAGGGACTGAACACTGAAGCTTTCTTT	CATRKGLNTEAFF
TRBV10-3	-	few	TRBJ2-1	TGTGCCATCAGTGAGTCGAACGGTCAGGAGCAGTTCTTC	CAISESNGQEQFF
TRBV20-1	-	-	TRBJ1-1	TGCAGTGCTAGACCTCAGAACACTGAAGCTTTCTTT	CSARPQNTEAFF
TRBV2	-	few	TRBJ1-1	TGTGCCAGCAGTGAAGAGGCTGAAGCTTTCTTT	CASSEEAEAFF
TRBV5-1	-	-	TRBJ1-1	TGCGCCAGCAGCTTGGGGCAGAGAGTGAACGCTGAAGCTTTCTTT	CASSLGQRVNAEAFF
TRBV7-9	-	-	TRBJ2-7	TGTGCCAGCAGCTCGGGCAGGTACTCCTACGAGCAGTACTTC	CASSSGRYSYEQYF
TRBV7-2	TRBD1	-	TRBJ2-7	TGTGCCAGCAGTACAGGGGCAGGAAGCTACGAGCAGTACTTC	CASSTGAGSYEQYF
TRBV7-2	-	-	TRBJ1-2	TGTGCCGGCAGCTTCCCCCCGGGGGTATACACCTTC	CAGSFPPGVYTF
TRBV5-1	-	few	TRBJ2-2	TGCGCCAGCAGCCCCCCTGTCATGGGCCAGGGAACCGGGGAGCTGTTTTTT	CASSPPVMGQGTGELFF